The sequence of this T cell receptor beta chain was determined in a study of T cell responses to AZD1222 COVID-19 vaccine (dated by TCRdb to the early 2020s). General notes on the study: TCR sequencing was performed for 230 to 250 trial participants, of whom roughly 200 were given two doses of AZD1222 and around 25 were given two doses of MenACWY control vaccine. Trial participants were enrolled into age subgroups of 18-55, 56-69 and 70-plus years, which contained about 150, 28 and 57 TCR-sequenced participants, respectively. Here is what the overall study found, with its caveats: Because no day 14 peak-response samples were available, the repertoires could be characterized only after the peak T cell response. Participants were mostly white British and included more females than males, and it was suggested by the authors that clonal diversity may have been underestimated. In the small 56-69-year group, the increase in depth fell short of significance, most likely because of low power. Nearly half of unique spike-specific TCRs reportedly recognized epitopes outside regions mutated in the B.1.351 and B.1.1.7 variants. Spike-specific TCR breadth and depth rose significantly after two AZD1222 doses compared with day 0 and with MenACWY recipients. Conclusions about previously exposed vaccinees are limited, since just 5 or 6 AZD1222 recipients were seropositive for SARS-CoV-2 at baseline. CD4 TCRs associated with the vaccine covered the entire spike protein, and the dominant responses were in regions 160-218 and 743-854.

The CDR3 runs 19 residues from the cysteine to the phenylalanine. The entry retains the CDR3 DNA only, 57 bases that are in frame from base 1. Trimming costs V 0 bases and J 6 bases, and their ends lie 23 bases apart. The germline V gene provides CDR1 LGHNT and CDR2 FRNRAP. Worth noting for this clone: It lacks a known antigen. Per-base qualities were not stored, and no clone one base away is much larger.

The meaning of the sample's time point label: about 28 days (+/-7) after the second vaccine dose. AZD1222 recipients whose second dose came at about 4 weeks and those whose second dose came at about 12 weeks were combined into one group, since spike-specific TCR depth and breadth did not differ between the two schedules. Samples from vaccinated people were obtained from the UK trials COV001 and COV002, which included a single-blind randomized controlled phase 2/3 trial of AZD1222 (ChAdOx1 nCoV-19) in healthy adults. Trial participant PBMC samples were collected at day 0 and day 28 after the second dose for TCRbeta chain sequencing. The CDR3 regions of human TCRbeta chains were analyzed by immunosequencing. The paper's data handling went like this. Repertoire TCRs were matched against a reference library of SARS-CoV-2-specific TCRs generated with the MIRA antigen-specificity platform. Breadth meant the fraction of unique TCRs that were SARS-CoV-2-associated, whereas depth meant the fraction of total T cells that were SARS-CoV-2-associated. Using the MIRA data, each spike-specific TCR was assigned both to the spike region to which the TCR was reactive and to a CD4 or CD8 class. Log10-transformed breadth and depth values were compared by one-way ANOVA with Sidak's multiple comparisons tests. TCRdb's version of the immuneACCESS table is confined to in-frame rearrangements and falls short of the full clone set. An unresolved V gene accounts for under half of the shortfall where checked; the remainder is of unknown origin. For V, J and clone size, that table is used; D and trimming come from the DNA. The sample records 75,000 to 90,000 clones, under 95% of which are singletons. The ten biggest clones cover around 30% of the sample.

The clonotype originates from an adult who received the AZD1222 COVID-19 vaccine. The specimen was peripheral blood, collected 28 days after the second AZD1222 dose. Rearrangement joined TRBV12-5 to TRBJ1-4; TRBD1 is a possible D gene, resting on 5 matching bases. The CDR3 reads as follows: CASGLVRDGRPAHHEKLFF. The DNA reads TGTGCTAGTGGTTTGGTAAGGGACGGACGACCCGCTCACCATGAAAAACTGTTTTTT.